Below, one T cell receptor (beta chain) is given with its context. Antigen unknown. This specimen comes from a study of T cells in tuberculosis. Study-level information: Sequenced TCRs come from CD1B-GMM tetramer-binding T cells. The study's findings and limits: Samples were chosen by availability of cryopreserved specimens. The TCR-beta difference was not significant; alpha differences partly reflected length. Active tuberculosis TCR-alpha repertoires lay closer to GMM-specific TCRs than IGRA-negative controls, suggesting clonal expansion.

The repertoire was sequenced with immunoSEQ multiplex PCR; TCRdb's copy has only in-frame clones and lacks some. Of 20,000 to 25,000 clones in the sample, roughly 95% were seen once. This receptor was taken from a donor between 10 and 35 years old with latent tuberculosis or without tuberculosis infection. The sample was PBMCs.

CDR3 bases: TGTGCCAGCAGCTTGGGCGGGAATTCACCCCTCCACTTT. This translates into CASSLGGNSPLHF. J is TRBJ1-6 and V is TRBV5-6; no clear D gene. V lost 0 bases and J 7 bases, leaving 5 bases between the germline ends. The CDR3 runs 13 residues. From germline, CDR1 is SGHDT and CDR2 YYEEEE.